This T cell receptor beta chain was sequenced during a study of Graves' ophthalmopathy and Graves' hyperthyroidism. Study-level findings and limits: Using 13 signatures, a model distinguished ophthalmopathy from stable hyperthyroidism, reaching about 85% sensitivity and around 81% specificity.

If no ophthalmopathy appeared within 18 months of follow-up, hyperthyroidism was termed stable. Amplified TCR beta CDR3 regions were obtained using RNA transcripts as template. HTBI primers served in a first-round RT-PCR, which a second-round multiplex PCR followed. From the multiplex PCR reads, TCRdb called clonotypes with MiXCR, one entry per CDR3 protein. This table holds a few hundred thousand distinct CDR3 sequences, about 21% found once. This clonotype has at least ten counts. Its antigen is unknown. The CDR3 covers 14 residues. Per germline, CDR1 LNHDA and CDR2 SQIVND (reference sequence). The V gene lost 8 bases and the J gene lost 4 bases, with 17 bases spanning the gap.

Input material: peripheral blood. This TCR was sampled from a young woman with stable Graves' hyperthyroidism. This chain links TRBV19 with TRBJ1-1; D possibly corresponds to TRBD1 (5 bases). As DNA, the CDR3 is TGTGCCAGTCGCCAAGATGGGGGTGGCACTGAAGCTTTCTTT. Translation gives CASRQDGGGTEAFF. Looking up the rest from reference TRBV19 and TRBJ1-1 gives the full variable domain: DGGITQSPKYLFRKEGQNVTLSCEQNLNHDAMYWYRQDPGQGLRLIYYSQIVNDFQKGDIAEGYSVSREKKESFPLTVTSAQKNPTAFYLCASRQDGGGTEAFFGQGTRLTVV.